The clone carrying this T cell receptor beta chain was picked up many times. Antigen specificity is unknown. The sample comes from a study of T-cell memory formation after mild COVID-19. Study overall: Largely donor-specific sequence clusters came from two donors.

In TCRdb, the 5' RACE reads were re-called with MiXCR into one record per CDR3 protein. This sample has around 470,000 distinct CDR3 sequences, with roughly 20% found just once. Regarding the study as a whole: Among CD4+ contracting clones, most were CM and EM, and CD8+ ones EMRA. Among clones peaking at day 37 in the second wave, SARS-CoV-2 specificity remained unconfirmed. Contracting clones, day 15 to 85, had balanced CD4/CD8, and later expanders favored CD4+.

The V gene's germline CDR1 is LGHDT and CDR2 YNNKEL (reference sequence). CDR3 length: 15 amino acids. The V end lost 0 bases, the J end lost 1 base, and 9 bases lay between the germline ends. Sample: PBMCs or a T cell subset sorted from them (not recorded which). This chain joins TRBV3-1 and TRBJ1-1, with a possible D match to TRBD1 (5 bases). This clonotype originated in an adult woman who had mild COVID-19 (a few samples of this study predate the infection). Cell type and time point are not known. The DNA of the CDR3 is TGTGCCAGCAGCCAAGATCCCGGGGGGAACACTGAAGCTTTCTTT. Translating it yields CASSQDPGGNTEAFF.